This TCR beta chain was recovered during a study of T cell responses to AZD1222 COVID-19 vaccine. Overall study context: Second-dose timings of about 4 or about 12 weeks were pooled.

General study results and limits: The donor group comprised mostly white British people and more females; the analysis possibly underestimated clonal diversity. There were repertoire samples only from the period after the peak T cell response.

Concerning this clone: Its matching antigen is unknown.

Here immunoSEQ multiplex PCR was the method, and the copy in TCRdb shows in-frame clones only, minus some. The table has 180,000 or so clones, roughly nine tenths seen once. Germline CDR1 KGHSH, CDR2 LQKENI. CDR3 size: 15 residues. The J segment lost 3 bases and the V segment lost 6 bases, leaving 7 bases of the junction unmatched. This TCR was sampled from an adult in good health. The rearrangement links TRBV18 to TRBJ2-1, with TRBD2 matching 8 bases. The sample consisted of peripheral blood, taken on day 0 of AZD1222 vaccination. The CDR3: CASSAGTRGYNEQFF. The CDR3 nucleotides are TGTGCCAGCTCGGCCGGGACTAGGGGCTACAATGAGCAGTTCTTC.